A single sample gave rise to the 12 T cell receptor beta chains below, sequenced in a study. A single record per CDR3 protein comes from TCRdb applying MiXCR to the RT-PCR reads. The sample gives almost 700,000 distinct CDR3 sequences, around 14% of which show up once; 3.6% is in the top ten. The sequencing sample was made of memory CD4+ T cells from blood. All receptors come from a female donor in good health, serving as a healthy control.

In its sample, this clonotype was seen many times. The chain is built from TRBV10-3 and TRBJ2-7; D is unclear. Germline V CDR1 and CDR2: ENHRY, SYGVKD. The CDR3 consists of 14 residues. Trimming pared 5 bases from V and 0 bases from J, leaving 11 bases between. CDR3 bases: TGTGCCATCAGTCCCGGTCGCAGCTCCTACGAGCAGTACTTC. This encodes CAISPGRSSYEQYF.

The table lists this clonotype with many counts. The rearrangement links TRBV7-3 to TRBJ2-3, with D possibly matching TRBD2 (5 bases). CDR3 length: 13 residues. Germline CDR1 is SGHTA and CDR2 is FQGTGA. Trimming pared 5 bases from V and 5 bases from J, leaving 11 bases between. CDR3 loop: CASSSSEGDTQYF. The CDR3 region has the DNA TGTGCCAGCAGCAGCTCTGAGGGAGATACGCAGTATTTT.

This clonotype has ten or more counts. The chain carries TRBV20-1 and TRBJ2-3; D is perhaps TRBD1 (6 bases). CDR1 is DFQATT and CDR2 is SNEGSKA in the germline V gene (reference sequence). This CDR3 has 17 amino acids. Between the trimmed V and J ends, which lost 5 bases and 0 bases, there was a span of 21 bases. The CDR3 region is CSADTAGAQSSTDTQYF. CDR3 DNA sequence: TGCAGTGCTGACACGGCAGGGGCGCAATCTAGCACAGATACGCAGTATTTT.

This clonotype came up a few times. V usage is TRBV7-2 and J usage is TRBJ1-2, with D possibly matching TRBD1 (5 bases). Germline loops: CDR1 SGHTA, CDR2 FQGNSA. This CDR3 region has 16 residues. With 1 base removed from V and 4 bases from J, the gap between germline ends came to 16 bases. The CDR3 is CASSLGGGSQSYGYTF. CDR3 DNA: TGTGCCAGCAGCTTAGGGGGGGGGTCCCAATCCTATGGCTACACCTTC.

This clonotype occurred many times. The chain recombines TRBV20-1 with TRBJ2-2; D is uncertain. Germline V gene sequence: CDR1 DFQATT, CDR2 SNEGSKA (reference sequence). Between the trimmed V and J ends, which lost 2 bases and 0 bases, there was a span of 4 bases. The CDR3 contains 13 residues. The CDR3 DNA reads TGCAGTGCTAGACAGACGAACACCGGGGAGCTGTTTTTT. Translated, it gives CSARQTNTGELFF.

This clonotype has only a few counts. The chain carries TRBV18 and TRBJ1-1; D is ambiguous. Germline CDR1 KGHSH, CDR2 LQKENI. Trimming stripped 2 bases from V and 1 base from J, with 5 bases between. The CDR3 is made up of 13 amino acids. The DNA for the CDR3 is TGTGCCAGCTCACCATATCCGAACACTGAAGCTTTCTTT. This gives the protein CASSPYPNTEAFF.

The chain uses TRBV7-2 and TRBJ2-3; D is possibly TRBD2 (6 bases). Germline CDR1 reads SGHTA; CDR2 reads FQGNSA. The V gene lost 1 base and the J gene lost 6 bases, with 17 bases spanning the gap. This CDR3 has 16 residues. The CDR3 nucleotides read TGTGCCAGCAGCTTAGAAGCTAGCGCAAGGGTGGATACGCAGTATTTT. Its translation is CASSLEASARVDTQYF.

This clonotype was seen at least ten times. The DNA for the CDR3 is TGTGCCAGCAGCCAGTTAGCCGGGACAGATTACTTCCCCTATGGCTACACCTTC. Residues: CASSQLAGTDYFPYGYTF. V usage is TRBV7-3 and J usage is TRBJ1-2; 7 positions agree with TRBD1. The V gene's germline CDR1 is SGHTA and CDR2 FQGTGA. The V gene end was trimmed by 5 bases and the J gene end by 4 bases; junction bases not matched to a gene: 19. There are 18 residues in the CDR3.

The V call is TRBV20-1, the J call TRBJ2-7; D unclear. The CDR3 has 12 amino acids. With 6 bases removed from V and 0 bases from J, the gap between germline ends came to 9 bases. Germline V lookup: CDR1 DFQATT, CDR2 SNEGSKA (reference sequence). DNA for the CDR3: TGCAGTGCCCCTAGTTCCTCCTACGAGCAGTACTTC. Translating it yields CSAPSSSYEQYF.

This clonotype occurred many times. The gene calls are TRBV10-3 and TRBJ2-3; D uncertain. This CDR3 contains 15 residues. The V end was cut by 3 bases, the J end by 2 bases, with 12 bases between. Germline lookup yields CDR1 ENHRY and CDR2 SYGVKD. The CDR3 DNA follows: TGTGCCATCAGTGATGGCGCTAGAATCACAGATACGCAGTATTTT. This codes for CAISDGARITDTQYF.

Points on this clonotype: One end of the junction does not line up with germline, which may come from a read error. The chain uses TRBV7-9 and TRBJ2-2, with D perhaps TRBD2 (6 bases). The CDR3 length is 14 residues. Germline assignment: CDR1 SEHNR and CDR2 FQNEAQ (reference sequence). CDR3 protein: CARSLAATVPELFF. CDR3 nucleotide sequence: TGTGCCAGAAGCTTAGCGGCGACGGTTCCGGAGCTGTTTTTT.

This chain links TRBV20-1 with TRBJ2-5; 8 nucleotides agree with TRBD1. This CDR3 contains 15 residues. Germline trimming cut 6 bases from V and 3 bases from J; bases unmatched to any gene: 12. CDR1 and CDR2 (germline): DFQATT, SNEGSKA (reference sequence). The DNA of the CDR3 is TGCAGTGCGCCCAAGCCCGGGACAGGAGAAGAGACCCAGTACTTC. Protein: CSAPKPGTGEETQYF.